This TCR beta chain was captured in a study of T-cell memory formation after mild COVID-19. Broader study findings: Clones which contracted sat mainly in CM and EM if CD4+, and in EMRA if CD8+. Contracting clones from day 15 to 85 had balanced CD4/CD8; later expanders favoured CD4+. Within pre-infection memory, some responding clones were found, suggesting cross-reactive memory joined.

This clonotype was observed a few times. Its matching antigen is unknown. This CDR3 is 14 amino acids long. CDR1 and CDR2 from the germline V gene are SQVTM and ANQGSEA. V shed 7 bases and J 5 bases; nucleotides not matched to a gene: 11. Barcoded TCR alpha and TCR beta cDNA libraries with UMIs came from 5'RACE using constant-segment primers. TCRdb analysed the 5' RACE reads with MiXCR anew, one entry per CDR3 protein. The data hold over 400,000 distinct CDR3 sequences, with about a quarter observed a single time. Sequencing input: PBMCs or a T cell subset sorted from them (not recorded which). This chain joins TRBV29-1 and TRBJ1-2; 9 nucleotides match TRBD1. This sequence was found in an adult woman who had mild COVID-19 (a few samples of this study predate the infection). Cell type and time point are not known. CDR3 loop: CSASGTGKGYGYTF. The CDR3 nucleotides read TGCAGCGCGTCTGGGACAGGGAAAGGGTATGGCTACACCTTC.